The clone carrying this TCR beta chain was counted at least ten times. TCRdb re-analysed the reads in MiXCR, keeping a single row per CDR3 protein. The sample consists of hundreds of thousands of distinct CDR3 sequences, around 9.1% of them appearing once. This sample is drawn from a study of T cell repertoires in cytomegalovirus infection. V lost 0 bases to trimming and J lost 4 bases, with 7 bases between them. The CDR3 is 14 residues long. Sequenced material: PBMCs. The rearrangement joins TRBV12-3 or TRBV12-4 to TRBJ1-5, with a possible D match to TRBD1 (6 bases). The sequence was obtained from a human donor in good health (CMV status not recorded). Some clones in this sample may be carry-over from other donors' samples. As DNA, the CDR3 is TGTGCCAGCAGTTTAGCGGGACAAAATCAGCCCCAGCATTTT. Protein product: CASSLAGQNQPQHF.